Listed here are 5 T cell receptor beta chains from one sample, sequenced in a study of T-cell reconstitution after alpha-beta-depleted transplantation in children. As it was prepared, the TCRbeta library received unique molecular identifiers. TCRdb reprocessed the PCR reads with MiXCR, giving one entry per CDR3 protein. This sample has about 370,000 distinct CDR3 sequences; roughly 21% occur once, and the top ten carry approximately 3.9%. The source was PBMCs from the stem cell graft donor, collected from the stem cell graft. These receptors were collected from a human donor who donated a stem cell graft to a child with acute myeloid leukemia.

The genes are TRBV7-2 and TRBJ2-2; D ambiguous. Trimming stripped 1 base from V and 1 base from J, with 10 bases between. The CDR3 has 16 amino acids. CDR1 and CDR2 from the germline V gene are SGHTA and FQGNSA. CDR3 loop: CASSLGRARNTGELFF. DNA of the CDR3: TGTGCCAGCAGCTTAGGGCGAGCGAGGAACACCGGGGAGCTGTTTTTT.

This clonotype has only a few counts. The rearrangement joins TRBV28 to TRBJ1-5, with D unclear. The CDR3 sequence is 12 residues long. Between the trimmed V and J ends, which lost 5 bases and 5 bases, there was a span of 7 bases. CDR1 is MDHEN and CDR2 is SYDVKM in the germline V gene. The CDR3 loop is CASSPLYQPQHF. The CDR3 DNA reads as TGTGCCAGCAGTCCCCTGTATCAGCCCCAGCATTTT.

This clonotype was counted ten times or more. V and J are TRBV9 and TRBJ2-3; D is ambiguous. V was shortened by 3 bases and J by 3 bases, with 5 bases between the two germline ends. The CDR3 length is 12 residues. Germline V lookup: CDR1 SGDLS, CDR2 YYNGEE. CDR3 residues: CASSGGTDTQYF. CDR3 nucleotide sequence: TGTGCCAGCAGCGGTGGGACAGATACGCAGTATTTT.

The V gene is TRBV20-1, the J gene TRBJ2-2; D not certain. Trimming shortened V by 3 bases and J by 2 bases, and 10 bases separated the two germline ends. The germline gives CDR1 DFQATT, CDR2 SNEGSKA (reference sequence). The CDR3 runs to 14 residues. The CDR3 here is CSASWAENTGELFF. For the CDR3, the DNA is TGCAGTGCTAGTTGGGCGGAAAACACCGGGGAGCTGTTTTTT.

This clonotype showed up just a few times. The V and J genes are TRBV27 and TRBJ2-7; D is uncertain. Germline V CDR1 and CDR2: MNHEY, SMNVEV (reference sequence). The CDR3 covers 14 residues. Deletions cut 3 bases from V and 1 base from J, with 10 bases between. The CDR3 DNA sequence: TGTGCCAGCAGTTTCCAGGTCCGTTCCTACGAGCAGTACTTC. Protein product: CASSFQVRSYEQYF.